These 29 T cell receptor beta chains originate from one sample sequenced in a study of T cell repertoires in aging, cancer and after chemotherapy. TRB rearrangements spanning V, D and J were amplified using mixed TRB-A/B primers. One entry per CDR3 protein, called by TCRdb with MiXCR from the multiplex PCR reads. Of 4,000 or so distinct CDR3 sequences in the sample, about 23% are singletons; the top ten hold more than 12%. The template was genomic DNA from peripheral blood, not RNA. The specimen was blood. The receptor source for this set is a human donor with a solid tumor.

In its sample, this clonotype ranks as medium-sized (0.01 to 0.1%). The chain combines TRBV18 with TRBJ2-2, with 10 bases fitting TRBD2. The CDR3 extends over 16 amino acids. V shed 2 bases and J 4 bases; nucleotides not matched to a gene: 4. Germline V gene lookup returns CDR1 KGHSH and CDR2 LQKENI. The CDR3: CASSPGLAGVTGELFF. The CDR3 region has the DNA TGTGCCAGCTCACCAGGGCTAGCGGGAGTCACCGGGGAGCTGTTTTTT. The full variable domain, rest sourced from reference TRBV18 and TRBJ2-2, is NAGVMQNPRHLVRRRGQEARLRCSPMKGHSHVYWYRQLPEEGLKFMVYLQKENIIDESGMPKERFSAEFPKEGPSILRIQQVVRGDSAAYFCASSPGLAGVTGELFFGEGSRLTVL.

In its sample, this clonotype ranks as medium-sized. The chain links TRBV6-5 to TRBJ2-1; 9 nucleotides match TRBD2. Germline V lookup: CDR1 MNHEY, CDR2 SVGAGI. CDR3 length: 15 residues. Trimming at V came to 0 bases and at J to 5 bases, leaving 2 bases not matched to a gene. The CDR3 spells CASSYSASGDNEQFF. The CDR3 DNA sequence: TGTGCCAGCAGTTACTCAGCTAGCGGGGACAATGAGCAGTTCTTC.

CDR3 loop: CASSPPGLAGGVGELFF. CDR3 DNA: TGTGCCAGCAGCCCCCCGGGGCTAGCGGGAGGCGTTGGGGAGCTGTTTTTT. This chain joins TRBV7-9 and TRBJ2-2; 11 nucleotides match TRBD2. The junction had 13 bases not matched to a gene; V was cut back by 5 bases and J by 8 bases. CDR1 is SEHNR and CDR2 is FQNEAQ in the germline V gene (reference sequence). This CDR3 contains 17 residues.

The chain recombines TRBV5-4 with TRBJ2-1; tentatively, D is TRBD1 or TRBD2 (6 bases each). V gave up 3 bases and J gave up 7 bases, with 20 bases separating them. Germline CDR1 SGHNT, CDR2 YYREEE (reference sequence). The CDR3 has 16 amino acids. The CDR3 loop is CASSSTGTAGSNEQFF. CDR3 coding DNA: TGTGCCAGCAGCTCAACAGGGACGGCGGGAAGTAATGAGCAGTTCTTC.

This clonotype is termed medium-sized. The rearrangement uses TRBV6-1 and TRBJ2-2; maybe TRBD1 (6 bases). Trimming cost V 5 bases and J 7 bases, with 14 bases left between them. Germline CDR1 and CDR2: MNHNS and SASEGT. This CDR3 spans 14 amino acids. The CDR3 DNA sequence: TGTGCCAGCAGTCGACAGGTCCTGGTCGGGGAGCTGTTTTTT. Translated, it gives CASSRQVLVGELFF.

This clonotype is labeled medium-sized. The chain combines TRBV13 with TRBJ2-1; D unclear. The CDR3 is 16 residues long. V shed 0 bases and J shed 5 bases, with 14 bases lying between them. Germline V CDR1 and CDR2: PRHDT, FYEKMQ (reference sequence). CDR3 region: CASSLGNSGTNNEQFF. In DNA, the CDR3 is TGTGCCAGCAGCTTAGGCAATTCAGGAACGAACAATGAGCAGTTCTTC.

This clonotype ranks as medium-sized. CDR3 nucleotides: TGTGCCAGTGGACCCCGAGGGTCACCCCTCCACTTT. Translated: CASGPRGSPLHF. The genes are TRBV19 and TRBJ1-6; D remains ambiguous. The germline V and J ends were trimmed by 8 bases and 10 bases, with 12 bases remaining between them. CDR1 LNHDA and CDR2 SQIVND come from the germline V gene (reference sequence). The CDR3 extends over 12 amino acids.

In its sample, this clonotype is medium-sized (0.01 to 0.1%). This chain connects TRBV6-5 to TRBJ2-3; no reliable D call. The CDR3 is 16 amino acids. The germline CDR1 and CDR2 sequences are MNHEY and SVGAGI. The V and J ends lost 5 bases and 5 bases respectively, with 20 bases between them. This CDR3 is CASSRRLAAGLDTQYF. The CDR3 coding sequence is TGTGCCAGCAGTCGCCGCCTGGCGGCCGGTTTAGATACGCAGTATTTT.

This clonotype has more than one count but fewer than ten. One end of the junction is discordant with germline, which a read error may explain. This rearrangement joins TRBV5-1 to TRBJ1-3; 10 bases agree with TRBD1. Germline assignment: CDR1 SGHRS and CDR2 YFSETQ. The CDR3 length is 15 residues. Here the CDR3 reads CASSLGQGAGNTIYF. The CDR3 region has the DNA TGCGCCAGCAGCTTGGGACAGGGGGCTGGCAACACCATATATTTT.

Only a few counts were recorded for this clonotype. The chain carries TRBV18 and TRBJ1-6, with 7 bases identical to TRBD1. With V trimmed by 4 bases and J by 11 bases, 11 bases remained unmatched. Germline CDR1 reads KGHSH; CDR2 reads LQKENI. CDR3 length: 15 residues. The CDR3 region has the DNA TGTGCCAGCTCACAAGACAGGGCAGGGGTCGCACCCCTCCACTTT. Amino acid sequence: CASSQDRAGVAPLHF.

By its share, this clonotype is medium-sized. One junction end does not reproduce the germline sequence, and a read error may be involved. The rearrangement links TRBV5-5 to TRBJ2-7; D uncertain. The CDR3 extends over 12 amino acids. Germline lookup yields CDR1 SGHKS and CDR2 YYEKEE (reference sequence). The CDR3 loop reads CASSSASHEQYF. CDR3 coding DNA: TGTGCCAGCAGTTCGGCCTCCCACGAGCAGTACTTC.

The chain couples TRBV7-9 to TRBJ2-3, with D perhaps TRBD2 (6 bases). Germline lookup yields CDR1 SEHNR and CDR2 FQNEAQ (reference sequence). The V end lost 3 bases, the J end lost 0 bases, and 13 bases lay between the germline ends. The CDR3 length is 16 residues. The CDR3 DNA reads TGTGCCAGCAGCTTCCCGGGACTTATAAGCACAGATACGCAGTATTTT. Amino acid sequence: CASSFPGLISTDTQYF.

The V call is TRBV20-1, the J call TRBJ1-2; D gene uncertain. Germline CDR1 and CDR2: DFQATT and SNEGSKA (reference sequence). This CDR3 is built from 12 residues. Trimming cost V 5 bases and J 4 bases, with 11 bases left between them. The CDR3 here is CSASPYFYGYTF. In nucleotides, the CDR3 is TGCAGTGCTTCTCCTTACTTCTATGGCTACACCTTC.

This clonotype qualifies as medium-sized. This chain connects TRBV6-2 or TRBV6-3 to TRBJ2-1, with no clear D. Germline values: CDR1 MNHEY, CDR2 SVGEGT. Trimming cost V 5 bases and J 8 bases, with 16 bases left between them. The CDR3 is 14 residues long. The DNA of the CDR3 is TGTGCCAGCAGTCCCCATGAGGACGTCGATGAGCAGTTCTTC. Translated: CASSPHEDVDEQFF.

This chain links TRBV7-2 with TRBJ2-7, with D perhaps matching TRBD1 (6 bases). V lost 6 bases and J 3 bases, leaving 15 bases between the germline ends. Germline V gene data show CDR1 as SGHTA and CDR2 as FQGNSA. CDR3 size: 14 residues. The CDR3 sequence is CASSRDTLLYEQYF. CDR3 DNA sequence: TGTGCCAGCAGTCGGGACACACTCCTCTACGAGCAGTACTTC. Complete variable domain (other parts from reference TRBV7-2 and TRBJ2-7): GAGVSQSPSNKVTEKGKDVELRCDPISGHTALYWYRQSLGQGLEFLIYFQGNSAPDKSGLPSDRFSAERTGGSVSTLTIQRTQQEDSAVYLCASSRDTLLYEQYFGPGTRLTVT.

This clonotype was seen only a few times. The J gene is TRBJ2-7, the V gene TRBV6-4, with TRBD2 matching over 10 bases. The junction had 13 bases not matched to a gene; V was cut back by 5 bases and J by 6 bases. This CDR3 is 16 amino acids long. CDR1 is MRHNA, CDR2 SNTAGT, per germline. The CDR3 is CASSSSSGSVLGEQYF. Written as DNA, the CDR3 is TGTGCCAGCAGTTCTTCTAGCGGGAGTGTACTGGGCGAGCAGTACTTC.

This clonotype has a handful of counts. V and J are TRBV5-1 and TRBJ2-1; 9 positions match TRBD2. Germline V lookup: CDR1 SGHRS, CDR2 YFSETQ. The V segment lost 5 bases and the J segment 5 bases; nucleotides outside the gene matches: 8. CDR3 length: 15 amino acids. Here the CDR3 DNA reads TGCGCCAGCAGATCGCCGGGACTAGCTGACAATGAGCAGTTCTTC. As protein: CASRSPGLADNEQFF.

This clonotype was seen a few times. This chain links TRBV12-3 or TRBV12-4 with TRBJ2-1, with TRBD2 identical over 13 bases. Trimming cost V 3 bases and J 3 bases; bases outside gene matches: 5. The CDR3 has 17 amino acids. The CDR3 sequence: CASSFGGLAGDYNEQFF. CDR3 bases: TGTGCCAGCAGTTTCGGAGGACTAGCGGGGGACTACAATGAGCAGTTCTTC.

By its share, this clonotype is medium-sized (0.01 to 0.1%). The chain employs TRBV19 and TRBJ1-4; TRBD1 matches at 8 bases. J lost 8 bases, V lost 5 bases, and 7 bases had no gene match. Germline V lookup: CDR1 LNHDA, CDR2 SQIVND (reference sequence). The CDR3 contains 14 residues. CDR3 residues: CASSQRTGYEKLFF. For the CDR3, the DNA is TGTGCCAGTAGTCAAAGGACAGGGTACGAAAAACTGTTTTTT.

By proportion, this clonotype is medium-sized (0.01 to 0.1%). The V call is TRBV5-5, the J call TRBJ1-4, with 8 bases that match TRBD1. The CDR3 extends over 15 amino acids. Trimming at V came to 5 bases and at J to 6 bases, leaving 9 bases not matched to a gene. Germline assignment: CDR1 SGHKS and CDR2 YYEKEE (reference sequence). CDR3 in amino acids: CASRSAGGADEKLFF. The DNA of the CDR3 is TGTGCCAGCAGATCCGCAGGGGGCGCGGATGAAAAACTGTTTTTT.

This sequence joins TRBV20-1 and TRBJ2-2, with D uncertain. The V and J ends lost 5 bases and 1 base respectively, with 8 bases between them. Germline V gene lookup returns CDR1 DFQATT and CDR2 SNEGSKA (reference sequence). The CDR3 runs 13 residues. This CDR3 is CSAPVMNTGELFF. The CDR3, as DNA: TGCAGTGCTCCGGTAATGAACACCGGGGAGCTGTTTTTT.

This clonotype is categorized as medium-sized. This chain's CDR3 is CASSSIRWDTEAFF. In DNA, the CDR3 is TGTGCCAGCAGTTCAATTCGGTGGGACACTGAAGCTTTCTTT. This chain joins TRBV27 and TRBJ1-1; D unresolved. Deletions cut 4 bases from V and 3 bases from J, with 12 bases between. Germline lookup yields CDR1 MNHEY and CDR2 SMNVEV (reference sequence). CDR3 length: 14 residues.

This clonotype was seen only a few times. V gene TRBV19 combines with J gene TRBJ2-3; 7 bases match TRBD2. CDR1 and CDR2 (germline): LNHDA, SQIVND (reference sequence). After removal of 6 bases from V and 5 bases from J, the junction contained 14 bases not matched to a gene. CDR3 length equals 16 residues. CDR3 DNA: TGTGCCAGTAGCGACTCGGCGGCGGGAGATAGAGATACGCAGTATTTT. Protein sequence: CASSDSAAGDRDTQYF.

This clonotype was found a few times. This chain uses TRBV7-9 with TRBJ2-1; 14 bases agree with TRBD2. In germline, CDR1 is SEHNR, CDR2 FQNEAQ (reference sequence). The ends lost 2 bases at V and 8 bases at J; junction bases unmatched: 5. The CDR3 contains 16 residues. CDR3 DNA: TGTGCCAGCAGCTTAAGTGGGACTAGCGGGAGCGATGAGCAGTTCTTC. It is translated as CASSLSGTSGSDEQFF. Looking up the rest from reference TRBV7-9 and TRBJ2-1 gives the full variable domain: DTGVSQNPRHKITKRGQNVTFRCDPISEHNRLYWYRQTLGQGPEFLTYFQNEAQLEKSRLLSDRFSAERPKGSFSTLEIQRTEQGDSAMYLCASSLSGTSGSDEQFFGPGTRLTVL.

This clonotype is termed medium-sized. In nucleotides, the CDR3 is TGTGCCACCAGCAGAGATCGGGAGGAGACCCAGTACTTC. Amino acids: CATSRDREETQYF. The rearrangement links TRBV15 to TRBJ2-5, with a possible D match to TRBD2 (6 bases). The V gene lost 0 bases and the J gene lost 5 bases, with 7 bases spanning the gap. Germline assignment: CDR1 LNHNV and CDR2 YYDKDF (reference sequence). The CDR3 consists of 13 residues. The whole variable domain, filled in from reference TRBV15 and TRBJ2-5, reads DAMVIQNPRYQVTQFGKPVTLSCSQTLNHNVMYWYQQKSSQAPKLLFHYYDKDFNNEADTPDNFQSRRPNTSFCFLDIRSPGLGDTAMYLCATSRDREETQYFGPGTRLLVL.

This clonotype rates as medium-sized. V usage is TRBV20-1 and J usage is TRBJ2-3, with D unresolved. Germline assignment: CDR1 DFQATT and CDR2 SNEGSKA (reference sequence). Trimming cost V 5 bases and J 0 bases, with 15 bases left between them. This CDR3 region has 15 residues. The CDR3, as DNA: TGCAGTGCTTTTGACCTCGACGCAAGCACAGATACGCAGTATTTT. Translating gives CSAFDLDASTDTQYF.

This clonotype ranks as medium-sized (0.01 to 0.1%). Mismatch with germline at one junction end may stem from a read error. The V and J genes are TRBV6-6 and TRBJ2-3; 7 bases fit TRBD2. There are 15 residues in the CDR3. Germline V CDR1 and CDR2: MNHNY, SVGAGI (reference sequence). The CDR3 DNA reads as TGTGCCAGCACCTTGAGGGAGGGCAGCAAAGATACGCAGTATTTT. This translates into CASTLREGSKDTQYF.

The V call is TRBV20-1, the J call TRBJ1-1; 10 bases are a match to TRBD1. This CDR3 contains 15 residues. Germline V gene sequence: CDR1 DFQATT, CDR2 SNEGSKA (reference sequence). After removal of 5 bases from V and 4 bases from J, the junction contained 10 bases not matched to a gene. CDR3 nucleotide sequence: TGCAGTGCTGGCGGGACAGGGGTATTTGGCACTGAAGCTTTCTTT. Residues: CSAGGTGVFGTEAFF.

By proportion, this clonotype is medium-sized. The CDR3 region is CASSSPTGQGITGELFF. The CDR3 nucleotides are TGTGCCAGCAGTTCCCCCACCGGGCAGGGGATCACCGGGGAGCTGTTTTTT. This chain uses TRBV27 with TRBJ2-2, with D perhaps matching TRBD1 (6 bases). This CDR3 has 17 residues. With 4 bases removed from V and 4 bases from J, the gap between germline ends came to 19 bases. Germline V gene data show CDR1 as MNHEY and CDR2 as SMNVEV (reference sequence).